This T cell receptor beta chain was retrieved from a study of beta chain features in type 1 diabetes. Findings and limits, study-wide: Fewer junction insertions and more nucleotide deletions appeared in type 1 diabetes patients.

Sequenced material consisted of expressed TCRB transcripts (all of the isolated RNA was reverse transcribed). Produced via immunoSEQ multiplex PCR; TCRdb's table is partial and in-frame only. This sample carries about 360,000 clones, around 12% of them seen once, and the ten largest clones take about 0.017%. There was one heparinised blood draw per donor, averaging about 120 mL. This clone was detected a few times. The antigen is not known. The source of this sequence is a man aged 18 to 29 in good health. The specimen sequenced was naive CD4+ T cells from blood.

This CDR3 reads CASSLAGTGSYEQYF. In nucleotides, the CDR3 is TGCGCCAGCAGCTTGGCGGGGACAGGGTCCTACGAGCAGTACTTC. V usage is TRBV5-1 and J usage is TRBJ2-7; 9 nucleotides line up with TRBD1. CDR1 is SGHRS, CDR2 YFSETQ, per germline. The CDR3 has 15 amino acids. V was pared by 0 bases and J by 1 base, with 2 bases of the junction left unmatched.